The clone carrying this TCR beta chain was counted only a few times. This record comes from a study of T cell repertoires in cytomegalovirus infection. In TCRdb, the reads were re-called with MiXCR into one record per CDR3 protein. The repertoire holds approximately 400,000 distinct CDR3 sequences, with approximately 31% as singletons. This sequence originates from a human donor in good health (CMV status not recorded). Some clones in this sample may be carry-over from other donors' samples. The sample taken for sequencing was PBMCs.

The CDR3 region is CASSSGTGVLETQYF. DNA for the CDR3: TGTGCCAGCAGTTCCGGGACAGGGGTATTAGAGACCCAGTACTTC. J is TRBJ2-5 and V is TRBV6-6, with 10 positions matching TRBD1. The V gene's germline CDR1 is MNHNY and CDR2 SVGAGI (reference sequence). V was pared by 4 bases and J by 4 bases, with 6 bases of the junction left unmatched. CDR3 size: 15 residues.